These 11 T cell receptor beta chains were sequenced from one sample in a study of identical twins. TCRdb reprocessed the 5' RACE reads with MiXCR, giving one entry per CDR3 protein. This table holds around 100,000 distinct CDR3 sequences, 5.9% found once. Specimen: memory T cells sorted from blood. The origin of the receptors is a woman aged 50 to 60 in good health.

This chain connects TRBV24-1 to TRBJ2-7, with D possibly TRBD2 on 5 matching bases. Looked up from germline, CDR1 is KGHDR and CDR2 is SFDVKD. The CDR3 loop spans 13 amino acids. The V end lost 8 bases, the J end lost 3 bases, and 13 bases lay between the germline ends. The CDR3 region is CATTEGPIYEQYF. In DNA, the CDR3 is TGTGCCACCACCGAGGGTCCGATCTACGAGCAGTACTTC.

This clonotype was observed many times. This chain joins TRBV20-1 and TRBJ2-6, with a tentative D call TRBD1 (6 bases). The CDR3 covers 15 residues. V lost 6 bases to trimming and J lost 0 bases, with 12 bases between them. CDR1 and CDR2 (germline): DFQATT, SNEGSKA (reference sequence). The CDR3 loop is CSAPDSSSGANVLTF. The CDR3 DNA follows: TGCAGTGCCCCGGACAGCAGCTCTGGGGCCAACGTCCTGACTTTC.

Many counts were recorded for this clonotype. This chain links TRBV7-9 with TRBJ2-4; D remains unclear. Trimming removed 5 bases at V and 6 bases at J, with 8 bases between. This CDR3 contains 12 residues. Germline CDR1 reads SEHNR; CDR2 reads FQNEAQ (reference sequence). CDR3 loop: CASSGRTNIQYF. DNA of the CDR3: TGTGCCAGCAGCGGACGGACAAACATTCAGTACTTC.

This clonotype was picked up many times. The chain has TRBV16 and TRBJ1-5; tentatively, D is TRBD1 (6 bases). The germline V and J ends were trimmed by 7 bases and 3 bases, with 13 bases remaining between them. The V gene's germline CDR1 is KGHSY and CDR2 FQNENV. The length of the CDR3 is 14 residues. Written as DNA, the CDR3 is TGTGCCAGCAACTTACAGGGAGTCAATCAGCCCCAGCATTTT. Translating it yields CASNLQGVNQPQHF.

The CDR3 DNA reads TGCAGTGCTAGCCCGCTAGCGGGAGGATACAATGAGCAGTTCTTC. Translation gives CSASPLAGGYNEQFF. This chain connects TRBV20-1 to TRBJ2-1, with 11 bases identical to TRBD2. Germline CDR1 is DFQATT and CDR2 is SNEGSKA (reference sequence). V lost 3 bases, J lost 4 bases, and 5 bases stayed unmatched. This CDR3 contains 15 residues.

The sample holds a few counts of this clonotype. The CDR3 region is CASSLDSVQFF. CDR3 sequence (DNA): TGTGCCAGCAGCTTGGACTCTGTGCAGTTCTTC. The V call is TRBV5-4, the J call TRBJ2-1; D unclear. CDR1 is SGHNT, CDR2 YYREEE, per germline (reference sequence). The CDR3 extends over 11 amino acids. Trimming took 0 bases from V and 12 from J, leaving 7 bases between them.

Ten or more counts support this clonotype. CDR3 in DNA: TGTGCCACCAGCAGAGATGGGCAGAGCACAGATACGCAGTATTTT. Its translation is CATSRDGQSTDTQYF. The V gene is TRBV15, the J gene TRBJ2-3; the D is unclear. This CDR3 region has 15 residues. Germline CDR1 is LNHNV and CDR2 is YYDKDF (reference sequence). The V end was cut by 0 bases, the J end by 0 bases, with 7 bases between. Based on the CDR3 plus reference TRBV15 and TRBJ2-3, the full variable domain is DAMVIQNPRYQVTQFGKPVTLSCSQTLNHNVMYWYQQKSSQAPKLLFHYYDKDFNNEADTPDNFQSRRPNTSFCFLDIRSPGLGDTAMYLCATSRDGQSTDTQYFGPGTRLTVL.

This clonotype appeared many times. V usage is TRBV5-1 and J usage is TRBJ1-4; D gene uncertain. The CDR3 has 15 residues. CDR1 is SGHRS and CDR2 is YFSETQ in the germline V gene. V lost 4 bases to trimming and J lost 1 base, with 11 bases between them. CDR3: CASSPLAGTNEKLFF. The DNA of the CDR3 is TGCGCCAGCAGCCCCTTGGCGGGAACTAATGAAAAACTGTTTTTT. Full variable domain (outside the CDR3, taken from reference TRBV5-1 and TRBJ1-4): KAGVTQTPRYLIKTRGQQVTLSCSPISGHRSVSWYQQTPGQGLQFLFEYFSETQRNKGNFPGRFSGRQFSNSRSEMNVSTLELGDSALYLCASSPLAGTNEKLFFGSGTQLSVL.

The V call is TRBV2, the J call TRBJ2-3, with D perhaps being TRBD1 or TRBD2 (6 bases each). Germline lookup yields CDR1 SNHLY and CDR2 FYNNEI. CDR3 length: 15 residues. The V and J ends lost 8 bases and 0 bases respectively, with 15 bases between them. Here the CDR3 reads CASGGLAISTDTQYF. DNA for the CDR3: TGTGCCAGCGGGGGGCTAGCGATTAGCACAGATACGCAGTATTTT. Full variable domain (missing parts from reference TRBV2 and TRBJ2-3): EPEVTQTPSHQVTQMGQEVILRCVPISNHLYFYWYRQILGQKVEFLVSFYNNEISEKSEIFDDQFSVERPDGSNFTLKIRSTKLEDSAMYFCASGGLAISTDTQYFGPGTRLTVL.

This clonotype has a count of ten or more. The chain couples TRBV7-9 to TRBJ1-6; D unclear. Germline lookup yields CDR1 SEHNR and CDR2 FQNEAQ (reference sequence). CDR3 size: 14 residues. Trimming removed 1 base at V and 6 bases at J, with 7 bases between. CDR3 in amino acids: CASSLDVSNSPLHF. Here the CDR3 DNA reads TGTGCCAGCAGCTTAGACGTATCTAATTCACCCCTCCACTTT. The full variable domain, with the rest looked up from reference TRBV7-9 and TRBJ1-6, is DTGVSQNPRHKITKRGQNVTFRCDPISEHNRLYWYRQTLGQGPEFLTYFQNEAQLEKSRLLSDRFSAERPKGSFSTLEIQRTEQGDSAMYLCASSLDVSNSPLHFGNGTRLTVT.

This clonotype was found many times. The chain joins TRBV12-3 or TRBV12-4 to TRBJ2-1, with D uncertain. This CDR3 region has 13 residues. V lost 4 bases, J lost 8 bases, and 12 bases lay in between. In DNA form, the CDR3 reads TGTGCCAGCAGTTCCCACCAGAGTTATGAGCAGTTCTTC. This encodes CASSSHQSYEQFF.